This TCR beta chain was obtained from a study of PD-L1 blockade in urothelial cancer. Study in general: Atezolizumab was started by patients around 2014 at 1,200 mg intravenously every 3 weeks. Treatment start was followed by blood analysis at 3 weeks (second dose) and again at 6 weeks.

There are 14 residues in the CDR3. Trimming left V 1 base short and J 1 base short, with 8 bases between. Germline V CDR1 and CDR2: SGHRS, YFSETQ. Measured with immunoSEQ multiplex PCR; TCRdb has only the in-frame clones, and not every one. Of approximately 71,000 clones in the sample, roughly 84% were seen once. Time point indicated: pretreatment peripheral blood. The number of samples from each patient was between 1 and 8, taken pretreatment and on-treatment. Broader study findings: Lower pretreatment blood TCR clonality, under the median, predicted better survival, researchers reported.

To note about this clone: What it binds is not known.

Source: PBMCs, taken around atezolizumab (anti-PD-L1) treatment. The chain couples TRBV5-1 to TRBJ1-1; the D is unclear. The sequence was collected from a woman aged 70-85 years with urothelial cancer. The CDR3 loop is CASSLLRENTEAFF. The CDR3 region has the DNA TGCGCCAGCAGCTTGCTGAGGGAGAACACTGAAGCTTTCTTT.